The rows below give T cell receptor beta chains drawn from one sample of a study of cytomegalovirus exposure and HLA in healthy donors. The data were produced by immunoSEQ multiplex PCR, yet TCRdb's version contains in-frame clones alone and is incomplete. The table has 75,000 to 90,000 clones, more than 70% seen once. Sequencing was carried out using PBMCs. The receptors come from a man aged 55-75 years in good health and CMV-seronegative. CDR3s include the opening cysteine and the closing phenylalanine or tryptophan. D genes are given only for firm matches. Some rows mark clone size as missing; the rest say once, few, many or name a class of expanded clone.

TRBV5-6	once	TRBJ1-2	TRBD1	CASTLRGSGPYGYTF	TGTGCCAGCACCCTCAGGGGGAGCGGACCATATGGCTACACCTTC
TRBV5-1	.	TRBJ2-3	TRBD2	CASSSSGGTSGTDTQYF	TGCGCCAGCAGCTCATCCGGGGGGACTAGCGGTACAGATACGCAGTATTTT
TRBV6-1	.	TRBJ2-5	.	CASRPPGGQETQYF	TGTGCCAGCAGACCCCCCGGGGGCCAAGAGACCCAGTACTTC
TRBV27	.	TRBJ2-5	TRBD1	CASSSTGQGAETQYF	TGTGCCAGCAGTTCCACCGGACAGGGCGCGGAGACCCAGTACTTC
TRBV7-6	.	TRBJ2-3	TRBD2	CASSLVSTSGYSTDTQYF	TGTGCCAGCAGCTTAGTCTCGACTAGCGGATATAGCACAGATACGCAGTATTTT
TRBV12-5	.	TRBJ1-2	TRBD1	CASGLGSTGGGGYTF	TGTGCTAGTGGTTTGGGAAGCACAGGGGGCGGAGGCTACACCTTC
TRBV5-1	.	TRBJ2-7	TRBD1	CASSPRTGDEQYF	TGCGCCAGCAGCCCGCGGACAGGGGACGAGCAGTACTTC
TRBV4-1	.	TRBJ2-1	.	CASSPGVASYNEQFF	TGCGCCAGCAGCCCCGGGGTAGCTTCGTACAATGAGCAGTTCTTC
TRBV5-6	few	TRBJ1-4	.	CASSLGPRGYEKLFF	TGTGCCAGCAGCTTGGGACCGCGGGGGTATGAAAAACTGTTTTTT
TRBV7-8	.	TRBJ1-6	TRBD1	CASSTGVPYNSPLHF	TGTGCCAGCAGCACAGGGGTCCCCTATAATTCACCCCTCCACTTT
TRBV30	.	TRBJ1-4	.	CATAGTNEKLFF	TGTGCCACGGCAGGCACAAATGAAAAACTGTTTTTT
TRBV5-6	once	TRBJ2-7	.	CASRTFGGAWDEQYF	TGTGCCAGCAGAACCTTCGGAGGCGCATGGGACGAGCAGTACTTC
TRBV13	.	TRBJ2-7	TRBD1	CASSMDRAEQYF	TGTGCCAGCAGCATGGACAGGGCAGAGCAGTACTTC
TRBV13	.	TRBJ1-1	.	CASSFSLGGYTEAFF	TGTGCCAGCAGCTTCTCGTTGGGGGGTTACACTGAAGCTTTCTTT
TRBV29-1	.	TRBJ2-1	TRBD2	CSVQGLAGGPIYNEQFF	TGCAGCGTCCAAGGACTAGCGGGGGGCCCTATATACAATGAGCAGTTCTTC
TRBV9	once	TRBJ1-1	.	CASSPTGGTNTEAFF	TGTGCCAGCAGCCCGACGGGCGGGACCAACACTGAAGCTTTCTTT
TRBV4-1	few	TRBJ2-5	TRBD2	CASSQNWVGAGVKTQYF	TGCGCCAGCAGCCAAAACTGGGTGGGAGCGGGGGTCAAGACCCAGTACTTC
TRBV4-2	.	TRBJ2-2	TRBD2	CASSQAIWTAGTSGGIRELFF	TGTGCCAGCAGCCAAGCGATCTGGACAGCCGGGACTAGCGGGGGGATAAGGGAGCTGTTTTTT
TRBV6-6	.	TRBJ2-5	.	CASSYKGLQETQYF	TGTGCCAGCAGTTACAAGGGGTTACAAGAGACCCAGTACTTC
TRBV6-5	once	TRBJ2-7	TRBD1	CASSLDRGPHEQYF	TGTGCCAGCAGTTTAGACAGGGGTCCCCACGAGCAGTACTTC
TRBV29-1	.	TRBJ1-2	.	CSVEDILQGPTNYGYTF	TGCAGCGTTGAAGATATTCTACAGGGACCCACTAACTATGGCTACACCTTC
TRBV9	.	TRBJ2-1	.	CASSVEALAVNEQFF	TGTGCCAGCAGCGTAGAAGCCCTAGCAGTGAATGAGCAGTTCTTC
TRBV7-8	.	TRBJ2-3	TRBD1	CASSQGQVGHSTDTQYF	TGTGCCAGCAGCCAGGGACAGGTGGGGCACAGCACAGATACGCAGTATTTT
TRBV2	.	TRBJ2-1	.	CASSESVGGTSGSYSYNEQFF	TGTGCCAGCAGTGAATCGGTGGGGGGAACTTCGGGGAGCTACTCCTACAATGAGCAGTTCTTC
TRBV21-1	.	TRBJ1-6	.	CASSNRQGVINSPLHF	TGTGCCAGCAGCAACAGGCAGGGGGTCATAAATTCACCCCTCCACTTT
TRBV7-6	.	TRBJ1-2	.	CASSSAGFGDYGYTF	TGTGCCAGCAGCTCGGCAGGGTTTGGGGACTATGGCTACACCTTC
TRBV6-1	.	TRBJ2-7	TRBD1	CASIDRGTVYEQYF	TGTGCCAGCATTGACAGGGGGACCGTTTACGAGCAGTACTTC
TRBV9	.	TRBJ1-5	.	CASSVAVGGDQQPQHF	TGTGCCAGCAGCGTAGCGGTTGGGGGGGACCAACAGCCCCAGCATTTT